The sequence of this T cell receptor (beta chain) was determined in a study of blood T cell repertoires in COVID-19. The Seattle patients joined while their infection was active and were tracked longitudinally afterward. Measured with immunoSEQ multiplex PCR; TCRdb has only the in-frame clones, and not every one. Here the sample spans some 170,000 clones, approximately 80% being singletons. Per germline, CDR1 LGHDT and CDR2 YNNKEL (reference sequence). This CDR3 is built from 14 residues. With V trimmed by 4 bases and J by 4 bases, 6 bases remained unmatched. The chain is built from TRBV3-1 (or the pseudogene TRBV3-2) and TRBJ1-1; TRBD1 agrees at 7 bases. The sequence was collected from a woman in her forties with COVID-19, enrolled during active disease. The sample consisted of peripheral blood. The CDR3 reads CASSRQGEFTEAFF. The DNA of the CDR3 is TGTGCCAGCAGCCGACAGGGAGAGTTCACTGAAGCTTTCTTT.